Sequencing of this T cell receptor (beta chain) was carried out in a study of blood T cell repertoires in COVID-19. Background on the study: Whether acute or convalescent, the COVID-19 samples came from the United States, Italy and Spain. The cDNA or gDNA used as material had been derived from T cells, B-cell-depleted T cells, or PBMCs.

V trimming: 5 bases; J trimming: 0 bases; junction bases outside the gene matches: 4. Germline V gives CDR1 LNHDA, CDR2 SQIVND (reference sequence). The CDR3 is 16 residues long. In the authors' methods: Reference gene primer amplification gave estimated nucleated cell counts. Sequencing used immunoSEQ multiplex PCR; TCRdb keeps in-frame clones, though not all of them. The V and J calls and clone size are taken from that table; D and trimming were inferred from the DNA. The sample contains under 250,000 clones, around 81% of which appear only once. The clonotype originates from a man over 45 with active or convalescent COVID-19. The sample comprised peripheral blood. The chain uses TRBV19 and TRBJ2-3; 11 bases are shared with TRBD2. The DNA of the CDR3 is TGTGCCAGTAGTCTAGCGGGGGGAACTAGCACAGATACGCAGTATTTT. Its translation: CASSLAGGTSTDTQYF. Looking up the rest from reference TRBV19 and TRBJ2-3 gives the full variable domain: DGGITQSPKYLFRKEGQNVTLSCEQNLNHDAMYWYRQDPGQGLRLIYYSQIVNDFQKGDIAEGYSVSREKKESFPLTVTSAQKNPTAFYLCASSLAGGTSTDTQYFGPGTRLTVL.